Below, one T cell receptor (beta chain) is given with its context. V gave up 3 bases and J gave up 4 bases, with 13 bases separating them. The CDR3 loop spans 14 amino acids. Germline lookup yields CDR1 LNHDA and CDR2 SQIVND (reference sequence). Per the study methods: Amplification of reference gene primers provided the estimated nucleated cell counts. Produced via immunoSEQ multiplex PCR; TCRdb's table is partial and in-frame only. Clonal size and the V and J genes are those of that table, whereas D and trimming came from the DNA. Of almost 400,000 clones listed, around nine tenths were seen once; the top ten hold about 1.7%. These data originate in a study of blood T cell repertoires in COVID-19. Study as a whole: T cells, B-cell-depleted T cells, or PBMCs supplied cDNA or gDNA.

Assignment of participants to cohorts was predicated upon participant-reported clinical history. The specimen sequenced was PBMCs or T cells enriched from blood (not recorded which). J is TRBJ2-7 and V is TRBV19; D may be TRBD1 (7 bases). This TCR came from a woman aged 25 to 39 who had recovered from COVID-19. This CDR3 reads CASSITGAGYEQYF. DNA of the CDR3: TGTGCCAGTAGTATCACAGGGGCGGGGTACGAGCAGTACTTC. Drawing the rest from reference TRBV19 and TRBJ2-7, the complete variable domain is DGGITQSPKYLFRKEGQNVTLSCEQNLNHDAMYWYRQDPGQGLRLIYYSQIVNDFQKGDIAEGYSVSREKKESFPLTVTSAQKNPTAFYLCASSITGAGYEQYFGPGTRLTVT.